This TCR beta chain came from a study of T cell changes during pregnancy in multiple sclerosis. The CDR3 is 15 amino acids. Germline CDR1 SGHNT, CDR2 YYREEE (reference sequence). V was shortened by 6 bases and J by 4 bases, with 19 bases between the two germline ends. Assay used: immunoSEQ multiplex PCR; TCRdb lists only in-frame clones, some missing. The sample shows 100,000 or so clones, about nine tenths of them seen only once. The sample here was peripheral blood, taken after pregnancy. The clonotype was recovered from a female donor with multiple sclerosis, enrolled in a pregnancy study. The V and J genes are TRBV5-4 and TRBJ1-1, with D perhaps TRBD1 (6 bases). The CDR3 DNA follows: TGTGCCAGCATCCCAGGGAGGGGGGTTGGCACTGAAGCTTTCTTT. Translated: CASIPGRGVGTEAFF.